These T cell receptor beta chains were read from a single sample in a study of T-cell reconstitution after alpha-beta-depleted transplantation in children. TCRdb independently ran MiXCR on the PCR reads; one entry per CDR3 protein. The sample contains some 260,000 distinct CDR3 sequences, more than 20% of which appear only once. Sequenced here: PBMCs, mostly from graft donor cells, sampled 360 days after TCRalphabeta/CD19-depleted stem cell transplant. Receptors originate from a female patient between 2 and 15 years old who had a stem cell transplant for congenital amegakaryocytic thrombocytopenia, so the T cells may come from the graft donor. The CDR3 runs from the conserved cysteine through the conserved F or W. D genes are given only for firm matches. Clone size is not always given. Where it is, it says once, few, many or a class for expanded clones.

j_gene,abundance,d_gene,v_gene,CDR3nt,CDR3aa
TRBJ2-2,NA,NA,TRBV30,TGTGCCTGGATATCAGGGGACACCGGGGAGCTGTTTTTT,CAWISGDTGELFF
TRBJ1-1,NA,NA,TRBV7-3,TGTGCCAGCAGCGCCCCGGGCGGGATATCTGAAGCTTTCTTT,CASSAPGGISEAFF
TRBJ2-5,many,TRBD2,TRBV12-3/TRBV12-4,TGTGCCAGCAGTTTTAAGCGGGGGGCCCAGTACTTC,CASSFKRGAQYF
TRBJ2-1,once,NA,TRBV7-9,TGTGCCAGCAGCTTACCCCAAGGGCGCAGGGCGTTCAATGAGCAGTTCTTC,CASSLPQGRRAFNEQFF
TRBJ2-3,many,NA,TRBV28,TGTGCCAGCAGTTTATACGGGAGCACAGATACGCAGTATTTT,CASSLYGSTDTQYF
TRBJ1-2,NA,NA,TRBV2,TGTGCCAGCAGAAAGAGTCTCTATGGCTACACCTTC,CASRKSLYGYTF
TRBJ1-2,few,TRBD1,TRBV28,TGTGCCAGCAGTTTCCTAACTTTGGTCGACAGGGAGGGCTACACCTTC,CASSFLTLVDREGYTF
TRBJ2-5,few,NA,TRBV30,TGTGCCTGGAGTGTACCGGGGAAAGAGACCCAGTACTTC,CAWSVPGKETQYF
TRBJ2-1,many,NA,TRBV12-3/TRBV12-4,TGTGCCAGCAGACCCAAGGGGCGCAGGATGGGTGAGCAGTTCTTC,CASRPKGRRMGEQFF
TRBJ1-5,NA,NA,TRBV25-1,TGTGCCAGCAGTGCCCGGCTTGGACAGCCCCAGCATTTT,CASSARLGQPQHF
TRBJ2-1,NA,TRBD1,TRBV27,TGTGCCAGCAGCCTTATAGGGACAGGGGTCCAGCAGTTCTTC,CASSLIGTGVQQFF
TRBJ2-3,NA,TRBD2,TRBV25-1,TGTGCCAGCAGTATAGCGGGAGTTAGCACAGATACGCAGTATTTT,CASSIAGVSTDTQYF
TRBJ1-1,NA,NA,TRBV5-1,TGCGCCAGCAGCCCAAGTAAGGGGCTGAACACTGAAGCTTTCTTT,CASSPSKGLNTEAFF
TRBJ1-5,few,TRBD1,TRBV4-2,TGTGCCAGCAGCCAAGTCAGGGACAGGGGTGGCAATCAGCCCCAGCATTTT,CASSQVRDRGGNQPQHF
TRBJ2-7,NA,NA,TRBV28,TGTGCCAGCAGTTTGCTCAGTTTTAGAGCCCCCAGGAACTACGAGCAGTACTTC,CASSLLSFRAPRNYEQYF
TRBJ2-7,NA,TRBD1,TRBV12-3/TRBV12-4,TGTGCCAGCAGTTTAGATGGGACAGAGGTGGACGAGCAGTACTTC,CASSLDGTEVDEQYF
TRBJ2-1,NA,TRBD2,TRBV30,TGTGCCTGGAGTCGAGGACTAGCGGGAGGTGAGCAGTTCTTC,CAWSRGLAGGEQFF
TRBJ1-6,NA,TRBD1,TRBV5-1,TGCGCCAGCAGCATAGACAGGGGGCGTTCACCCCTCCACTTT,CASSIDRGRSPLHF
TRBJ1-5,NA,TRBD1,TRBV19,TGTGCCAGTAGTAGACTACCGGGACAGAGCAATCAGCCCCAGCATTTT,CASSRLPGQSNQPQHF
TRBJ1-2,few,TRBD1,TRBV18,TGTGCCAGCTCACTCGACAGGGGGCACGACTATGGCTACACCTTC,CASSLDRGHDYGYTF
TRBJ2-7,few,TRBD2,TRBV29-1,TGCAGCGTTGAAGAAACTAGCGGGAGTTACGAGCAGTACTTC,CSVEETSGSYEQYF
TRBJ2-6,many,NA,TRBV12-3/TRBV12-4,TGTGCCAGCAGCACTAATACCAGGTTCTCTGGGGCCAACGTCCTGACTTTC,CASSTNTRFSGANVLTF
TRBJ2-7,few,TRBD1,TRBV6-2/TRBV6-3,TGTGCCAGCAGTTACTCCCCGGACAGGGGGAGCTACGAGCAGTACTTC,CASSYSPDRGSYEQYF
TRBJ1-2,few,TRBD1,TRBV6-1,TGTGCCAGCAGTAGACAGGGCCGAGATGGCTACACCTTC,CASSRQGRDGYTF
TRBJ1-1,many,NA,TRBV11-2,TGTGCCAGCAGCTTAGGAGGCCAGGGGATTAGCGCTTTCTTT,CASSLGGQGISAFF
TRBJ2-3,many,NA,TRBV12-3/TRBV12-4,TGTGCCAGCAGTTTGTACAGGGTCAGGGATACGCAGTATTTT,CASSLYRVRDTQYF
TRBJ2-7,few,TRBD2,TRBV12-3/TRBV12-4,TGTGCCAGCAGTCCCTTTCCTTTAGCGGGAGGACGAGAAATCTACGAGCAGTACTTC,CASSPFPLAGGREIYEQYF
TRBJ2-3,NA,TRBD2,TRBV4-2,TGTGCCAGCAGCCAAGATCTCCCCGCTAGCGGGAGTTGCCCAGATACGCAGTATTTT,CASSQDLPASGSCPDTQYF
TRBJ2-1,NA,NA,TRBV19,TGTGCCAGTAGTATAGCTCTAGCTGAGGGTGAGCAGTTCTTC,CASSIALAEGEQFF
TRBJ1-5,NA,NA,TRBV28,TGTGCCAGCAGTTTACGATACCAGCCCCAGCATTTT,CASSLRYQPQHF
TRBJ2-1,NA,NA,TRBV20-1,TGCAGTGCTAGGTGGTGGAGTAGGGAGCAGTTCTTC,CSARWWSREQFF
TRBJ1-1,few,NA,TRBV18,TGTGCCAGCTCACCCCAGGGGCGAACAACTGAAGCTTTCTTT,CASSPQGRTTEAFF
TRBJ1-2,NA,TRBD1,TRBV28,TGTGCCAGCGGTCAGGACAGGGATACCTATGGCTACACCTTC,CASGQDRDTYGYTF
TRBJ1-1,few,NA,TRBV6-6,TGTGCCAGCGGAGTAATGGACACTGAAGCTTTCTTT,CASGVMDTEAFF
TRBJ2-1,many,TRBD2,TRBV7-3,TGTGCCAGCAGCTCTAGGGCGGGAGCGGGCAATGAGCAGTTCTTC,CASSSRAGAGNEQFF
TRBJ2-7,NA,NA,TRBV9,TGTGCCAGCAGCGTAGGCACTTCCTACGAGCAGTACTTC,CASSVGTSYEQYF
TRBJ2-5,NA,TRBD2,TRBV27,TGTGCCAGCAGTTTAAATGGCGGGGGGCGTGAGACCCAGTACTTC,CASSLNGGGRETQYF
TRBJ2-3,few,TRBD2,TRBV4-3,TGCGCCAGCAGCCAAATCCTAGCGGCACTAAGCACAGATACGCAGTATTTT,CASSQILAALSTDTQYF
TRBJ2-1,NA,NA,TRBV11-1,TGTGCCAGCAGCTTAAGTCGGAGGGGCGGGTTAGCGGTCTACAATGAGCAGTTCTTC,CASSLSRRGGLAVYNEQFF
TRBJ2-7,NA,TRBD2,TRBV20-1,TGCAGTGCTAGAATAGCGGGATCTCCCGAGCAGTACTTC,CSARIAGSPEQYF
TRBJ1-6,few,TRBD1,TRBV4-3,TGCGCCAGCAGCCAGGTGGACAGGGGCGGTTCACCCCTCCACTTT,CASSQVDRGGSPLHF
TRBJ1-5,NA,NA,TRBV12-3/TRBV12-4,TGTGCCAGCAGTTTAGGCTGGGGCAGCTATCAGCCCCAGCATTTT,CASSLGWGSYQPQHF